The 27 T cell receptor beta chains below come from one sample, sequenced in a study of CD8+CD57+ T cells in acquired aplastic anemia. The template used for profiling TCR beta VDJ and CDR3 was genomic DNA. TCRdb used MiXCR to reprocess the reads, holding one entry per CDR3 protein. The sample holds about 130,000 distinct CDR3 sequences, 48% seen once. The sequencing input was sorted CD4+, CD8+, or CD8+CD57+ T cells (not recorded which) from PBMCs. The receptors here all came from a human donor in good health, serving as a control.

The table lists this clonotype with a few counts. This chain's CDR3 is CATSDYGATQYF. DNA for the CDR3: TGTGCCACCAGTGATTACGGGGCGACCCAGTACTTC. The chain has TRBV24-1 and TRBJ2-5; D might be TRBD1 or TRBD2, each matching 5 bases. Trimming stripped 2 bases from V and 7 bases from J, with 7 bases between. Germline loops: CDR1 KGHDR, CDR2 SFDVKD. This CDR3 has 12 residues.

This clonotype was observed at least ten times. The chain joins TRBV27 to TRBJ1-5, with D unclear. Per the germline V gene, CDR1 is MNHEY and CDR2 is SMNVEV (reference sequence). V lost 2 bases to trimming and J lost 7 bases, with 6 bases between them. This CDR3 is built from 12 residues. The CDR3 DNA is TGTGCCAGCAGTTTAATTGGACAGCCCCAGCATTTT. It is translated as CASSLIGQPQHF.

Remarks on this clonotype: The conserved phenylalanine or tryptophan is not found at the CDR3 terminus, so this likely reflects a read error. The V gene is TRBV5-5, the J gene TRBJ2-7, with D perhaps TRBD1 (6 bases). CDR1 and CDR2 (germline): SGHKS, YYEKEE (reference sequence). The CDR3 extends over 16 amino acids. V was pared by 2 bases and J by 0 bases, with 15 bases between. The CDR3 sequence is CASSFGSGASSYEQYL. As DNA, the CDR3 is TGTGCCAGCAGCTTTGGGTCAGGGGCTTCCTCCTACGAGCAGTACCTC.

This clonotype was detected many times. The chain employs TRBV6-5 and TRBJ1-1; D gene unclear. Trimming left V 6 bases short and J 2 bases short, with 13 bases between. Germline CDR1 is MNHEY and CDR2 is SVGAGI. The length of the CDR3 is 14 residues. CDR3: CASRPRRDNTEAFF. The CDR3 region has the DNA TGTGCCAGCAGACCCAGGAGGGATAACACTGAAGCTTTCTTT.

This clonotype is termed medium-sized. This chain links TRBV7-8 with TRBJ2-5; D may be TRBD2 (5 bases). The CDR3 runs 12 residues. Trimming took 5 bases from V and 5 from J, leaving 9 bases between them. CDR1 is SGHVS, CDR2 FQNEAQ, per germline. CDR3 sequence (DNA): TGTGCCAGCAGCCTTAGCGTGGAGACCCAGTACTTC. It encodes CASSLSVETQYF.

This clonotype was observed at least ten times. V is TRBV7-2 and J is TRBJ2-2, with a weak D call TRBD1 (5 bases). CDR3 length: 15 amino acids. Deletions cut 2 bases from V and 1 base from J, with 8 bases between. CDR1 is SGHTA and CDR2 is FQGNSA in the germline V gene. CDR3 nucleotides: TGTGCCAGCAGCTTACGTGGACAGAACACCGGGGAGCTGTTTTTT. As protein: CASSLRGQNTGELFF.

Written as DNA, the CDR3 is TGTGCCAGCAGTGCTACAGGGCTAATTTATAGCTACACCTTC. Its translation: CASSATGLIYSYTF. The chain is built from TRBV6-5 and TRBJ1-2; tentative D call: TRBD1 (6 bases). Per germline, CDR1 MNHEY and CDR2 SVGAGI. Trimming shortened V by 5 bases and J by 9 bases, and 19 bases separated the two germline ends. The CDR3 is 14 residues long.

This clonotype was seen a few times. The V gene is TRBV6-1, the J gene TRBJ2-1; 9 positions agree with TRBD2. Germline CDR1 is MNHNS and CDR2 is SASEGT. V was clipped by 6 bases and J by 4 bases; unmatched bases: 13. The CDR3 contains 17 residues. The CDR3 DNA follows: TGTGCCAGCAGAGAGGTAGCGGGGGCCTTTACTTACAATGAGCAGTTCTTC. Amino acids: CASREVAGAFTYNEQFF.

The sample holds many counts of this clonotype. CDR3 DNA sequence: TGTGCCAGCAGCTTGATTGGGAGGGCCATGTCTGGAAACACCATATATTTT. This codes for CASSLIGRAMSGNTIYF. This chain joins TRBV5-4 and TRBJ1-3; D is ambiguous. The V and J ends lost 1 base and 1 base respectively, with 15 bases between them. The CDR3 covers 17 residues. Germline CDR1 reads SGHNT; CDR2 reads YYREEE (reference sequence).

This clonotype was seen ten or more times. The chain has TRBV6-5 and TRBJ1-1; no reliable D call. V was trimmed by 3 bases and J by 6 bases, leaving 14 bases between them. CDR1 and CDR2 from the germline V gene are MNHEY and SVGAGI. CDR3 size: 14 residues. CDR3 loop: CASSYPRDLAEAFF. The CDR3 DNA follows: TGTGCCAGCAGTTATCCGAGGGATTTAGCTGAAGCTTTCTTT.

Turning to this clonotype: A junction boundary mismatches the germline segment, possibly from a read error. The rearrangement links TRBV7-6 to TRBJ2-7; a possible D gene is TRBD1 (6 bases). CDR1 SGHVS and CDR2 FNYEAQ come from the germline V gene. The CDR3 is 15 amino acids. The CDR3 spells CVSSLGDTSSYEQRF. DNA for the CDR3: TGTGTCAGCAGCTTAGGGGACACCAGCTCCTACGAGCAGCGCTTC.

This clonotype appeared many times. V usage is TRBV7-3 and J usage is TRBJ2-1, with D hard to call. CDR1 is SGHTA and CDR2 is FQGTGA in the germline V gene. V was trimmed by 1 base and J by 5 bases, leaving 12 bases between them. The CDR3 length is 15 residues. This chain's CDR3 is CASSLIGPWDNEQFF. CDR3 sequence (DNA): TGTGCCAGCAGCTTAATCGGACCCTGGGACAATGAGCAGTTCTTC.

CDR3 nucleotides: TGTGCCAGCAGTGGGAACAGCAACACCATATATTTT. Encoded protein: CASSGNSNTIYF. The V call is TRBV2, the J call TRBJ1-3; D is undetermined. This CDR3 has 12 residues. In germline, CDR1 is SNHLY, CDR2 FYNNEI. Trimming removed 4 bases at V and 7 bases at J, with 8 bases between.

There are many counts of this clonotype. The chain recombines TRBV7-8 with TRBJ2-7; maybe TRBD2 (5 bases). Germline CDR1 SGHVS, CDR2 FQNEAQ. Trimming left V 5 bases short and J 6 bases short, with 14 bases between. CDR3 length: 13 residues. The CDR3 loop reads CASSLRSVLEQYF. The DNA for the CDR3 is TGTGCCAGCAGCCTACGTAGCGTACTCGAGCAGTACTTC.

The chain recombines TRBV10-3 with TRBJ2-3, with D unresolved. CDR3 length equals 12 residues. Germline V gene lookup returns CDR1 ENHRY and CDR2 SYGVKD. The V gene lost 3 bases and the J gene lost 3 bases, with 4 bases spanning the gap. The chain's CDR3 is CAISEVTDTQYF. DNA of the CDR3: TGTGCCATCAGTGAAGTTACAGATACGCAGTATTTT.

In this sample, this clonotype turned up many times. The V gene is TRBV5-5, the J gene TRBJ2-5; TRBD2 aligns across 9 bases. This CDR3 spans 17 amino acids. Germline values: CDR1 SGHKS, CDR2 YYEKEE (reference sequence). The V gene end was trimmed by 0 bases and the J gene end by 7 bases; junction bases not matched to a gene: 13. In DNA, the CDR3 is TGTGCCAGCAGCTTGGAATTCACGGCGGGGGGGCCCGGGACCCAGTACTTC. Translation gives CASSLEFTAGGPGTQYF.

This clonotype was seen many times. The V and J genes are TRBV2 and TRBJ2-7; D ambiguous. Trimming left V 7 bases short and J 3 bases short, with 13 bases between. The CDR3 spans 13 residues. CDR1 and CDR2 from the germline V gene are SNHLY and FYNNEI. For the CDR3, the DNA is TGTGCCAGCACCCCGGGCCACTACTACGAGCAGTACTTC. It translates to CASTPGHYYEQYF. Full variable domain (remainder filled in from reference TRBV2 and TRBJ2-7): EPEVTQTPSHQVTQMGQEVILRCVPISNHLYFYWYRQILGQKVEFLVSFYNNEISEKSEIFDDQFSVERPDGSNFTLKIRSTKLEDSAMYFCASTPGHYYEQYFGPGTRLTVT.

The sample holds one count of this clonotype. This chain joins TRBV19 and TRBJ2-1; no clear D. Germline CDR1 reads LNHDA; CDR2 reads SQIVND (reference sequence). The CDR3 contains 16 residues. Trimming took off 0 bases at V and 0 bases at J, with 9 bases between the two ends. The CDR3 protein is CASSIEGSSSYNEQFF. CDR3 in DNA: TGTGCCAGTAGTATAGAAGGAAGCAGCTCCTACAATGAGCAGTTCTTC.

V gene TRBV19 combines with J gene TRBJ2-7, with 10 bases aligning to TRBD1. Germline values: CDR1 LNHDA, CDR2 SQIVND (reference sequence). After removal of 4 bases from V and 6 bases from J, the junction contained 6 bases not matched to a gene. This CDR3 region has 14 residues. The CDR3: CASSTGTGVAEQYF. The CDR3 DNA reads as TGTGCCAGTAGTACCGGGACAGGGGTAGCCGAGCAGTACTTC.

CDR3 amino acids: CSEWTGSTDTQYF. Here the CDR3 DNA reads TGCAGCGAGTGGACAGGGAGCACAGATACGCAGTATTTT. This rearrangement joins TRBV29-1 to TRBJ2-3; 8 bases map to TRBD1. Germline lookup yields CDR1 SQVTM and CDR2 ANQGSEA. This CDR3 comprises 13 residues. Trimming took 7 bases from V and 0 from J; bases not matched to a gene: 3.

V and J are TRBV24-1 and TRBJ2-2, with TRBD1 matching over 8 bases. The V gene's germline CDR1 is KGHDR and CDR2 SFDVKD. The V segment lost 0 bases and the J segment 3 bases; nucleotides outside the gene matches: 2. The CDR3 has 16 amino acids. DNA of the CDR3: TGTGCCACCAGTGATTTGCAGGGGGCGGACACCGGGGAGCTGTTTTTT. This encodes CATSDLQGADTGELFF.

The chain joins TRBV2 to TRBJ1-1, with D possibly matching TRBD1 (6 bases). The CDR3 has 13 amino acids. Germline values: CDR1 SNHLY, CDR2 FYNNEI. The V end lost 8 bases, the J end lost 0 bases, and 10 bases lay between the germline ends. DNA for the CDR3: TGTGCCAGCTCGGGGGCTATGAACACTGAAGCTTTCTTT. Translation gives CASSGAMNTEAFF.

The chain has TRBV20-1 and TRBJ1-2, with D maybe TRBD1 (5 bases). This CDR3 contains 14 residues. The V gene's germline CDR1 is DFQATT and CDR2 SNEGSKA (reference sequence). In DNA, the CDR3 is TGCAGCCCACTTGCAGGGCTCGGCTATGTGGGCTACACCTTC. This gives the protein CSPLAGLGYVGYTF.

The V gene is TRBV5-4, the J gene TRBJ2-5; 10 bases are shared with TRBD1. CDR3 length: 15 amino acids. CDR1 is SGHNT and CDR2 is YYREEE in the germline V gene (reference sequence). The trim removed 2 bases at V and 4 bases at J, leaving 5 bases unmatched. CDR3 sequence (DNA): TGTGCCAGCAGCTTCCGAGGGACAGGGGTAGAGACCCAGTACTTC. Protein product: CASSFRGTGVETQYF.

This clonotype showed up just a few times. The CDR3 DNA is TGCGCCAGCACGGGACAGGATGAATACGAGCAGTACTTC. It encodes CASTGQDEYEQYF. The chain has TRBV5-1 and TRBJ2-7, with TRBD1 matching 8 bases. Germline V gene sequence: CDR1 SGHRS, CDR2 YFSETQ. The V segment lost 6 bases and the J segment 4 bases; nucleotides outside the gene matches: 6. The CDR3 covers 13 residues.

The chain links TRBV7-2 to TRBJ1-2; 7 positions agree with TRBD1. With V trimmed by 3 bases and J by 6 bases, 4 bases remained unmatched. CDR3 length equals 13 residues. Germline-derived CDR1 and CDR2 are SGHTA and FQGNSA. For the CDR3, the DNA is TGTGCCAGCAGCTTCCGGACAGGCAATGGCTACACCTTC. It translates to CASSFRTGNGYTF.

J is TRBJ2-2 and V is TRBV9; D is unresolved. V was clipped by 7 bases and J by 6 bases, with 7 bases between them. Germline V gene sequence: CDR1 SGDLS, CDR2 YYNGEE. This CDR3 has 11 residues. CDR3 DNA sequence: TGTGCCAGCCCACGCGCCGGGGAGCTGTTTTTT. It encodes CASPRAGELFF.